Listed below are T cell receptor beta chains from one sample, sequenced in a study of blood T cell repertoires in COVID-19. The protocol was immunoSEQ multiplex PCR, while the TCRdb copy is restricted to in-frame clones and leaves out a portion. The sample yields about 180,000 clones, around 82% seen once. The sequenced material came from peripheral blood. These receptors came from a woman older than 75 with active or convalescent COVID-19. The CDR3 runs from the conserved cysteine through the conserved F or W. Each record gives: clone size, J gene, D gene, V gene, CDR3 DNA, CDR3 protein. A D gene is named only where the DNA matches it firmly. The size field is filled for only some rows; it gives once, few, many or a size class.

abundance: NA
j_gene: TRBJ2-5
d_gene: NA
v_gene: TRBV6-5
CDR3nt: TGTGCCTCCTCCCGTGGAAGGGCTCAAGGGGCCCAGTACTTC
CDR3aa: CASSRGRAQGAQYF

abundance: NA
j_gene: TRBJ2-7
d_gene: TRBD2
v_gene: TRBV28
CDR3nt: TGTGCCAGCAGATTGGGACTAGCGGGAGGGCCGCGGTTCGAGCAGTACTTC
CDR3aa: CASRLGLAGGPRFEQYF

abundance: few
j_gene: TRBJ1-4
d_gene: NA
v_gene: TRBV28
CDR3nt: TGTGCCAGCAGTTTATTCCACAGGGCCGACCTAAAGAATGAAAAACTGTTTTTT
CDR3aa: CASSLFHRADLKNEKLFF

abundance: NA
j_gene: TRBJ1-1
d_gene: NA
v_gene: TRBV5-1
CDR3nt: TGCGCCAGCAGCTTGGGGGCCGGGGGAGGGAAGGACACTGAAGCTTTCTTT
CDR3aa: CASSLGAGGGKDTEAFF

abundance: NA
j_gene: TRBJ1-2
d_gene: TRBD1
v_gene: TRBV7-8
CDR3nt: TGTGCCAGCAGCCCCCGGACAGGGGCGATCTATGGCTACACCTTC
CDR3aa: CASSPRTGAIYGYTF

abundance: NA
j_gene: TRBJ2-1
d_gene: NA
v_gene: TRBV10-3
CDR3nt: TGTGCCATCAGTGGGACAGGGAGGGATGAGCAGTTCTTC
CDR3aa: CAISGTGRDEQFF

abundance: NA
j_gene: TRBJ1-3
d_gene: NA
v_gene: TRBV18
CDR3nt: TGTGCCAGCTCACTGCAGACGGGTAACTCTGGAAACACCATATATTTT
CDR3aa: CASSLQTGNSGNTIYF

abundance: NA
j_gene: TRBJ2-1
d_gene: TRBD2
v_gene: TRBV6-5
CDR3nt: TGTGCCAGCAGGCGGGGGGGGGCCTCCTACAATGAGCAGTTCTTC
CDR3aa: CASRRGGASYNEQFF

abundance: NA
j_gene: TRBJ1-1
d_gene: TRBD1
v_gene: TRBV28
CDR3nt: TGTGCCAGCAGCCCCGGGACAGTTAAAGCTTTCTTT
CDR3aa: CASSPGTVKAFF

abundance: once
j_gene: TRBJ2-2
d_gene: TRBD2
v_gene: TRBV9
CDR3nt: TGTGCCAGCAGCGTAGGGGTAGCGGGAGGGGCCGGGGAGCTGTTTTTT
CDR3aa: CASSVGVAGGAGELFF

abundance: NA
j_gene: TRBJ1-4
d_gene: TRBD1
v_gene: TRBV3-1/TRBV3-2
CDR3nt: TGTGCCAGCAGGATAACAGGGGGCCCTGAAAAACTGTTTTTT
CDR3aa: CASRITGGPEKLFF

abundance: NA
j_gene: TRBJ2-3
d_gene: NA
v_gene: TRBV20-1
CDR3nt: TGCAGTGCCGACCTAGGAGATACGCAGTATTTT
CDR3aa: CSADLGDTQYF

abundance: NA
j_gene: TRBJ1-1
d_gene: NA
v_gene: TRBV28
CDR3nt: TGTGCCAGCAGTTGGGGAGGGTCTGAAGCTTTCTTT
CDR3aa: CASSWGGSEAFF

abundance: NA
j_gene: TRBJ1-4
d_gene: TRBD1
v_gene: TRBV28
CDR3nt: TGTGCCAGCAGTCCCGGGACAGCCCGGAATGAAAAACTGTTTTTT
CDR3aa: CASSPGTARNEKLFF

abundance: NA
j_gene: TRBJ1-6
d_gene: NA
v_gene: TRBV7-9
CDR3nt: TGTGCCAGCAGCCTACAGGGATCGTGGGCCCTCCACTTT
CDR3aa: CASSLQGSWALHF

abundance: NA
j_gene: TRBJ1-1
d_gene: NA
v_gene: TRBV9
CDR3nt: TGTGCCAGCAGCTCGGGGGAGGGGCCAACGAACACTGAAGCTTTCTTT
CDR3aa: CASSSGEGPTNTEAFF

abundance: NA
j_gene: TRBJ2-3
d_gene: NA
v_gene: TRBV29-1
CDR3nt: TGCAGCATTAGCGGTTCGGGTGCAGATACGCAGTATTTT
CDR3aa: CSISGSGADTQYF

abundance: once
j_gene: TRBJ1-1
d_gene: TRBD1
v_gene: TRBV5-1
CDR3nt: TGCGCCAGCAGCTCAGACAGGGTGAACACTGAAGCTTTCTTT
CDR3aa: CASSSDRVNTEAFF

abundance: NA
j_gene: TRBJ2-2
d_gene: TRBD1
v_gene: TRBV3-1/TRBV3-2
CDR3nt: TGTGCCAGCAGCCAAACAGGGGGCGGTTTCGGGGAGCTGTTTTTT
CDR3aa: CASSQTGGGFGELFF

abundance: NA
j_gene: TRBJ2-3
d_gene: TRBD2
v_gene: TRBV4-2
CDR3nt: TGTGCCAGCAGCCAAGTCCGCCGTTCGACTAGCGGGAACACAGATACGCAGTATTTT
CDR3aa: CASSQVRRSTSGNTDTQYF

abundance: NA
j_gene: TRBJ2-7
d_gene: NA
v_gene: TRBV18
CDR3nt: TGTGCCAGCTCACCATTTATTACAGGGACCTACGAGCAGTACTTC
CDR3aa: CASSPFITGTYEQYF

abundance: NA
j_gene: TRBJ1-5
d_gene: NA
v_gene: TRBV4-2
CDR3nt: TGTGCCAGCAGCCAAACAGGGCTCCTTCAGCCCCAGCATTTT
CDR3aa: CASSQTGLLQPQHF

abundance: NA
j_gene: TRBJ2-1
d_gene: TRBD2
v_gene: TRBV7-2
CDR3nt: TGTGCAGCAGCAAGCGGGAGCGGGAGGGCCCCTGAGCAGTTCTTC
CDR3aa: CAAASGSGRAPEQFF

abundance: NA
j_gene: TRBJ2-7
d_gene: NA
v_gene: TRBV28
CDR3nt: TGTGCCAGCAGTTGGGCGGGGCCCACCTACGAGCAGTACTTC
CDR3aa: CASSWAGPTYEQYF

abundance: NA
j_gene: TRBJ1-5
d_gene: NA
v_gene: TRBV7-9
CDR3nt: TGTGCCAGCAGCTTATCCACTGGGGCCGGGAGCAATCAGCCCCAGCATTTT
CDR3aa: CASSLSTGAGSNQPQHF

abundance: NA
j_gene: TRBJ1-1
d_gene: NA
v_gene: TRBV20-1
CDR3nt: TGCAGTGCTAGTCTCTCGACGGGGGGCACTGAAGCTTTCTTT
CDR3aa: CSASLSTGGTEAFF

abundance: NA
j_gene: TRBJ1-1
d_gene: NA
v_gene: TRBV2
CDR3nt: TGTGCCAGCAGGCGGAACACTGAAGCTTTCTTT
CDR3aa: CASRRNTEAFF

abundance: NA
j_gene: TRBJ1-2
d_gene: NA
v_gene: TRBV3-1/TRBV3-2
CDR3nt: TGTGCCAGCAGCCAGCGGGGGAACTATGGCTACACCTTC
CDR3aa: CASSQRGNYGYTF

abundance: NA
j_gene: TRBJ2-2
d_gene: NA
v_gene: TRBV11-2
CDR3nt: TGTGCCAGCAGCCCACGACCGGGACAAAGGATTTCGAACACCGGGGAGCTGTTTTTT
CDR3aa: CASSPRPGQRISNTGELFF

abundance: NA
j_gene: TRBJ1-1
d_gene: NA
v_gene: TRBV9
CDR3nt: TGTGCCAGCAGCCCTTGGAGAGGGACTGAAGCTTTCTTT
CDR3aa: CASSPWRGTEAFF

abundance: NA
j_gene: TRBJ2-1
d_gene: TRBD1
v_gene: TRBV5-1
CDR3nt: TGCGCCAGCAGCTTGGGGACAGGGACCTACAATGAGCAGTTCTTC
CDR3aa: CASSLGTGTYNEQFF

abundance: NA
j_gene: TRBJ2-1
d_gene: TRBD2
v_gene: TRBV4-2
CDR3nt: TGTGCCAGCAGCCAAACGGTAGCGGGAGTCAGGAAGACGTATGAGCAGTTCTTC
CDR3aa: CASSQTVAGVRKTYEQFF

abundance: once
j_gene: TRBJ2-3
d_gene: NA
v_gene: TRBV5-1
CDR3nt: TGCGCCAGCAGCCCTCCCACAGATACGCAGTATTTT
CDR3aa: CASSPPTDTQYF

abundance: NA
j_gene: TRBJ2-5
d_gene: TRBD2
v_gene: TRBV5-1
CDR3nt: TGCGCCAGCAGCATATTTAGCGGGAGTGAGGGAGAGACCCAGTACTTC
CDR3aa: CASSIFSGSEGETQYF

abundance: NA
j_gene: TRBJ2-1
d_gene: TRBD2
v_gene: TRBV11-3
CDR3nt: TGTGCCAGCAGCGCCACACTAGCGGGAGTACCCAATGAGCAGTTCTTC
CDR3aa: CASSATLAGVPNEQFF

abundance: NA
j_gene: TRBJ2-6
d_gene: TRBD1
v_gene: TRBV7-3
CDR3nt: TGTGCCAGCAGCCCGAGGACAGGTGGGGCCAACGTCCTGACTTTC
CDR3aa: CASSPRTGGANVLTF

abundance: NA
j_gene: TRBJ1-2
d_gene: NA
v_gene: TRBV27
CDR3nt: TGTGCCAGCAGTTCGCTCGACAGTTTCGTCTATGGCTACACCTTC
CDR3aa: CASSSLDSFVYGYTF

abundance: NA
j_gene: TRBJ2-7
d_gene: TRBD2
v_gene: TRBV19
CDR3nt: TGTGCCAGTTCGTGGAGCGGGAGGAGTCTAAGTGGCTCCTACGAGCAGTACTTC
CDR3aa: CASSWSGRSLSGSYEQYF

abundance: NA
j_gene: TRBJ2-5
d_gene: NA
v_gene: TRBV19
CDR3nt: TGTGCCAGTAGTTCGATGACAGACCCGGAGACCCAGTACTTC
CDR3aa: CASSSMTDPETQYF

abundance: NA
j_gene: TRBJ2-2
d_gene: NA
v_gene: TRBV5-5
CDR3nt: TGTGCCAGCAGCCCCAGCTTCTCCGGGTTTCCTGGGGAGCTGTTTTTT
CDR3aa: CASSPSFSGFPGELFF

abundance: NA
j_gene: TRBJ1-4
d_gene: NA
v_gene: TRBV6-5
CDR3nt: TGTGCCAGCAGTTGGGACACTTCTAATGAAAAACTGTTTTTT
CDR3aa: CASSWDTSNEKLFF

abundance: NA
j_gene: TRBJ1-1
d_gene: NA
v_gene: TRBV2
CDR3nt: TGTGCCAGCAGTTCTGACAGCCGTGGCACTGAAGCTTTCTTT
CDR3aa: CASSSDSRGTEAFF

abundance: NA
j_gene: TRBJ1-1
d_gene: NA
v_gene: TRBV7-8
CDR3nt: TGTGCCAGCAGCTTAGCGGGAGGGAGCACTGAAGCTTTCTTT
CDR3aa: CASSLAGGSTEAFF

abundance: few
j_gene: TRBJ1-2
d_gene: TRBD1
v_gene: TRBV7-9
CDR3nt: TGTGCCAGCAGCCCAGAGGGACAGGGCTATGGCTACACCTTC
CDR3aa: CASSPEGQGYGYTF

abundance: NA
j_gene: TRBJ2-7
d_gene: TRBD1
v_gene: TRBV6-5
CDR3nt: TGTGCCAGCATCAGGACAGGGTACGACGAGCAGTACTTC
CDR3aa: CASIRTGYDEQYF

abundance: NA
j_gene: TRBJ2-1
d_gene: TRBD2
v_gene: TRBV5-1
CDR3nt: TGCGCCAGCAGCCGGGGGGAGCCAGCCAATGAGCAGTTCTTC
CDR3aa: CASSRGEPANEQFF

abundance: NA
j_gene: TRBJ2-1
d_gene: NA
v_gene: TRBV3-1/TRBV3-2
CDR3nt: TGTGCCAGCAGCTGTGGCTGTCCCATTTCCGACAATGAGCAGTTCTTC
CDR3aa: CASSCGCPISDNEQFF

abundance: many
j_gene: TRBJ1-2
d_gene: NA
v_gene: TRBV7-9
CDR3nt: TGTGCCAGCAGCGTCACCGGGGGGATTGGCTATGGCTACACCTTC
CDR3aa: CASSVTGGIGYGYTF